The 7 T cell receptor beta chains listed next were all sequenced from one sample in a study of cytomegalovirus exposure and HLA in healthy donors. In the PCR, 60 Vbeta and 13 Jbeta primers were used. Only in-frame clones appear in the TCRdb table, and some are missing; sequencing was by immunoSEQ multiplex PCR. This sample has fewer than 200,000 clones, with more than 65% found just once. The sequenced sample consisted of PBMCs. Receptors originate from a male donor in good health and CMV-seronegative.

The chain recombines TRBV2 with TRBJ2-5; D is undetermined. The CDR3 spans 10 residues. From germline, CDR1 is SNHLY and CDR2 FYNNEI. Trimming shortened V by 8 bases and J by 5 bases, and 6 bases separated the two germline ends. The CDR3: CASVVETQYF. CDR3 bases: TGTGCCAGCGTAGTGGAGACCCAGTACTTC.

This clone was counted between two and nine times. J is TRBJ1-4 and V is TRBV7-8, with a tentative D call TRBD1 (5 bases). The CDR3 length is 17 residues. V dropped 1 base and J dropped 7 bases, with 19 bases sitting between them. Germline assignment: CDR1 SGHVS and CDR2 FQNEAQ. CDR3 coding DNA: TGTGCCAGCAGCTTAGTGGTCAGGGCAATAATGCGTGAAAAACTGTTTTTT. Its translation: CASSLVVRAIMREKLFF.

This chain joins TRBV5-4 and TRBJ1-1, with 8 positions matching TRBD1. The germline V gene encodes CDR1 SGHNT and CDR2 YYREEE (reference sequence). The CDR3 is made up of 14 amino acids. The V segment lost 4 bases and the J segment 5 bases; nucleotides outside the gene matches: 7. The CDR3 loop is CASSPGQVRTEAFF. Here the CDR3 DNA reads TGTGCCAGCAGCCCGGGACAGGTGCGAACTGAAGCTTTCTTT.

The V and J genes are TRBV28 and TRBJ2-3, with D unresolved. Trimming pared 5 bases from V and 6 bases from J, leaving 9 bases between. This CDR3 comprises 12 residues. CDR1 is MDHEN, CDR2 SYDVKM, per germline. The CDR3 is CASSPQVDTQYF. CDR3 sequence (DNA): TGTGCCAGCAGTCCCCAGGTGGATACGCAGTATTTT. The variable domain in full, completed from reference TRBV28 and TRBJ2-3, reads DVKVTQSSRYLVKRTGEKVFLECVQDMDHENMFWYRQDPGLGLRLIYFSYDVKMKEKGDIPEGYSVSREKKERFSLILESASTNQTSMYLCASSPQVDTQYFGPGTRLTVL.

V and J are TRBV13 and TRBJ2-7; TRBD2 agrees at 12 bases. This CDR3 is 15 amino acids long. The trim removed 0 bases at V and 7 bases at J, leaving 4 bases unmatched. CDR1 is PRHDT, CDR2 FYEKMQ, per germline (reference sequence). CDR3 DNA: TGTGCCAGCAGCTTAGGACTAGCGGGGGGATGGGAGCAGTACTTC. This codes for CASSLGLAGGWEQYF.

The V and J genes are TRBV7-3 and TRBJ1-2; D remains ambiguous. V was shortened by 4 bases and J by 7 bases, with 13 bases between the two germline ends. Germline CDR1 is SGHTA and CDR2 is FQGTGA. This CDR3 region has 13 residues. In DNA, the CDR3 is TGTGCCAGCAGCTCGTGGTCACTTACTGGCTACACCTTC. It yields the protein CASSSWSLTGYTF.

The rearrangement links TRBV6-4 to TRBJ2-7; 7 bases line up with TRBD2. The germline CDR1 and CDR2 sequences are MRHNA and SNTAGT. CDR3 length: 15 residues. V shed 2 bases, J shed 2 bases, and the junction held 6 bases outside the gene matches. This chain's CDR3 is CASSDAGVPTYEQYF. CDR3 bases: TGTGCCAGCAGTGACGCGGGGGTACCTACCTACGAGCAGTACTTC.